This T cell receptor (beta chain) appears in the sequencing data of a study of low-dose radiotherapy and immunotherapy resistance in tumors. The wider study: Patients of Cohort 1 had 0.5 Gy fractions every 2 weeks, which summed to 6.5 Gy. Cyclophosphamide was given intravenously at 200 mg/m2 every two weeks, and each dose came one day before radiation and immunotherapy.

Time point denoted: before trial treatment. Using a constant-region primer together with a V-primer adapter, TCRs were subjected to 15 to 20 PCR cycles of amplification. MiXCR was run by TCRdb on the reads, yielding one entry per CDR3 protein. Here the sample spans about 46,000 distinct CDR3 sequences, over 9.5% being singletons. This CDR3 is built from 14 residues. The germline gives CDR1 SGHRS, CDR2 YFSETQ. V trimming: 1 base; J trimming: 4 bases; junction bases outside the gene matches: 3. This clonotype was picked up many times. This receptor was identified in a female donor with ovarian cancer. The chain links TRBV5-1 to TRBJ2-7; 9 bases are shared with TRBD1. The sample consisted of PBMCs, taken before treatment. The CDR3 DNA sequence: TGCGCCAGCAGCTTGTCGACAGGGGGGTACGAGCAGTACTTC. It translates to CASSLSTGGYEQYF.